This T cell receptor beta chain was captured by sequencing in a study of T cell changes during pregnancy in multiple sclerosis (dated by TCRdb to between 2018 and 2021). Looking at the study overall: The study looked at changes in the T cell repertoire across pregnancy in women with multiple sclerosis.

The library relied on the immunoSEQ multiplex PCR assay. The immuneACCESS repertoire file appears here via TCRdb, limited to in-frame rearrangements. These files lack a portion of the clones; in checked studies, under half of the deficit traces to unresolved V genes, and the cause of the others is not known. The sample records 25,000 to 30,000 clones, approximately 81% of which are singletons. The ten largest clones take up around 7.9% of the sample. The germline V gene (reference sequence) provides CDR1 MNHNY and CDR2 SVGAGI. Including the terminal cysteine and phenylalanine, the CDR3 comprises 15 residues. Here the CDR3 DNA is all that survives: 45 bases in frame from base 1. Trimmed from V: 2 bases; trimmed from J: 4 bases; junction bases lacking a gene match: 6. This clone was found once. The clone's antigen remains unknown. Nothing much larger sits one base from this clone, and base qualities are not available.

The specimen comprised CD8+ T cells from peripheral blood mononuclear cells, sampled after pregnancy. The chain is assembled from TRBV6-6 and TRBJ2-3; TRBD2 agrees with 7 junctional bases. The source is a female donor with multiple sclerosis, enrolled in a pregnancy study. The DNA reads TGTGCCAGCAGTTACCGGGGGGAGGGTCCAGATACGCAGTATTTT. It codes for CASSYRGEGPDTQYF.